The rows below give T cell receptor beta chains drawn from one sample of a study of T cell responses to AZD1222 COVID-19 vaccine. Only in-frame clones appear in the TCRdb table, and some are missing; sequencing was by immunoSEQ multiplex PCR. The sample has about 150,000 clones; about 87% are singletons. This specimen consisted of peripheral blood, obtained 28 days after the second AZD1222 dose. These receptors were taken from an adult who received the AZD1222 COVID-19 vaccine. Each CDR3 is given with its conserved first and last residue. D genes are given only for firm matches. Size is stated for part of the rows, as once, few or many counts, or as a class when the clone is expanded.

CASARGEAYEQYF,TGTGCCTCCGCCAGGGGAGAGGCCTACGAGCAGTACTTC,13,TRBV15,TRBJ2-7,.,.
CASSLLGTGGGEQYF,TGTGCCAGCAGTTTGCTAGGGACAGGGGGCGGCGAGCAGTACTTC,15,TRBV28,TRBJ2-7,.,TRBD1
CASGGAGEGYTF,TGTGCCAGCGGAGGTGCAGGTGAGGGCTACACCTTC,12,TRBV3-1/TRBV3-2,TRBJ1-2,.,.
CASSPAGRATSYEQYF,TGTGCCAGCAGTCCAGCGGGCAGGGCGACAAGTTACGAGCAGTACTTC,16,TRBV7-9,TRBJ2-7,few,.
CASSWGAERQSGGYTF,TGTGCCAGCAGTTGGGGTGCTGAAAGGCAGTCCGGTGGCTACACCTTC,16,TRBV27,TRBJ1-2,.,.
CASSRTGVAYEQYF,TGTGCCAGTAGTAGGACAGGGGTGGCTTACGAGCAGTACTTC,14,TRBV19,TRBJ2-7,.,TRBD1
CASSLGGTAYEQYF,TGCGCCAGCAGCTTGGGAGGGACTGCCTACGAGCAGTACTTC,14,TRBV5-1,TRBJ2-7,.,.
CASSPQGHPNIQYF,TGTGCCAGTAGTCCCCAGGGACACCCAAACATTCAGTACTTC,14,TRBV19,TRBJ2-4,once,.
CAWSVLVGIQGGETQYF,TGTGCCTGGAGTGTACTGGTGGGTATCCAGGGAGGCGAGACCCAGTACTTC,17,TRBV30,TRBJ2-5,.,.
CASSLDSTNYGYTF,TGTGCCAGCAGCTTGGACAGTACTAACTATGGCTACACCTTC,14,TRBV5-4,TRBJ1-2,few,.